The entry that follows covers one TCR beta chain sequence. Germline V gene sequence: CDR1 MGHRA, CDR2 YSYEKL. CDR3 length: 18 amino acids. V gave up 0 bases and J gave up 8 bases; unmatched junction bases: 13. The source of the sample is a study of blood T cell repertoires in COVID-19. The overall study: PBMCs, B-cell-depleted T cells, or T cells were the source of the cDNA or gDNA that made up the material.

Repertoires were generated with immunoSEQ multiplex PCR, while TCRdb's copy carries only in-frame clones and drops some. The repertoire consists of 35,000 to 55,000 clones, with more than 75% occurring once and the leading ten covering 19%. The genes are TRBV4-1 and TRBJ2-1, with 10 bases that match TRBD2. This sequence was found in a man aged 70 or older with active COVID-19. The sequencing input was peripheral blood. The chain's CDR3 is CASSQEKVLAGVADEQFF. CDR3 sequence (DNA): TGCGCCAGCAGCCAAGAGAAGGTCCTAGCGGGAGTGGCCGATGAGCAGTTCTTC.